These 15 T cell receptor beta chains were all obtained from the same sample, sequenced in a study of regulatory T cells in long-lasting Graves disease. According to the study, TCR beta libraries were built with iRepertoire HTBI primers and CDR3-region Arm-PCR. TCRdb re-called the multiplex PCR reads with MiXCR, one entry per CDR3 protein. The sample lists about 430,000 distinct CDR3 sequences; approximately 16% were seen once. Time point defined: newly diagnosed GD, antithyroid drugs for less than 3 months. Isolated PBMC RNA provided the starting material for the TCR library. This sample also appeared in a second study, on T cells in Graves' hyperthyroidism and ophthalmopathy.

This specimen consisted of peripheral blood mononuclear cells (PBMCs), obtained at new diagnosis, from a patient treated with antithyroid drugs. These receptors were taken from a woman in her thirties or forties with Graves disease.

Of note for this clonotype: This may arise from a read error, as a much more abundant clone is one base away. The chain couples TRBV20-1 to TRBJ2-7; D unclear. Germline lookup yields CDR1 DFQATT and CDR2 SNEGSKA (reference sequence). The CDR3 totals 15 residues. DNA for the CDR3: TGCAGTGCTAGAGATCGGCAGGCAAGGGTCTACGAGCAGTCCTTC. Encoded protein: CSARDRQARVYEQSF.

This clonotype was seen at least ten times. The chain combines TRBV2 with TRBJ2-2; TRBD1 is a possible D gene (5 bases). Germline V CDR1 and CDR2: SNHLY, FYNNEI. V gave up 5 bases and J gave up 2 bases, with 9 bases separating them. The CDR3 contains 14 residues. The CDR3 loop reads CASSRDSNTGELFF. The CDR3 bases are TGTGCCAGCAGTCGAGACAGCAACACCGGGGAGCTGTTTTTT.

This clonotype was recorded a few times. V is TRBV29-1 and J is TRBJ1-1, with a possible D match to TRBD1 (5 bases). The V gene lost 6 bases and the J gene lost 3 bases, with 11 bases spanning the gap. This CDR3 has 12 residues. Per germline, CDR1 SQVTM and CDR2 ANQGSEA. The CDR3: CSVTVWDTEAFF. The CDR3 DNA reads as TGCAGCGTGACAGTATGGGACACTGAAGCTTTCTTT.

Only a few counts were recorded for this clonotype. The chain joins TRBV28 to TRBJ2-1; no firm D call. This CDR3 is built from 15 residues. The V gene's germline CDR1 is MDHEN and CDR2 SYDVKM. V was pared by 4 bases and J by 5 bases, with 15 bases between. CDR3 amino acids: CASSYSGSRHNEQFF. The CDR3 coding sequence is TGTGCCAGCAGTTACTCGGGCTCTCGGCACAATGAGCAGTTCTTC. Together with reference TRBV28 and TRBJ2-1, the CDR3 gives the full variable domain: DVKVTQSSRYLVKRTGEKVFLECVQDMDHENMFWYRQDPGLGLRLIYFSYDVKMKEKGDIPEGYSVSREKKERFSLILESASTNQTSMYLCASSYSGSRHNEQFFGPGTRLTVL.

This clonotype has at least ten counts. The chain uses TRBV19 and TRBJ2-1; D not certain. V gave up 3 bases and J gave up 0 bases, with 9 bases separating them. Germline assignment: CDR1 LNHDA and CDR2 SQIVND (reference sequence). The length of the CDR3 is 15 residues. The CDR3 sequence is CASSIGLLSYNEQFF. In DNA, the CDR3 is TGTGCCAGTAGTATTGGCTTGCTCTCCTACAATGAGCAGTTCTTC.

This clonotype has a count of ten or more. The chain has TRBV6-2 or TRBV6-3 and TRBJ1-2; D unresolved. This CDR3 contains 15 residues. The V and J ends lost 5 bases and 3 bases respectively, with 16 bases between them. Germline CDR1 MNHEY, CDR2 SVGEGT. The CDR3 sequence: CASSGSTHWDYGYTF. Here the CDR3 DNA reads TGTGCCAGCAGTGGTAGTACCCATTGGGACTATGGCTACACCTTC.

The chain carries TRBV7-6 and TRBJ2-2; D unclear. Germline CDR1 reads SGHVS; CDR2 reads FNYEAQ. Trimming took off 1 base at V and 7 bases at J, with 19 bases between the two ends. CDR3 length: 17 residues. The CDR3 DNA reads TGTGCCAGCAGCTTAGTTGGGGTCGGGCAGTCCCTCGGGGAGCTGTTTTTT. Translation: CASSLVGVGQSLGELFF.

There are a few counts of this clonotype. The J gene is TRBJ1-2, the V gene TRBV27; D may be TRBD1 (5 bases). This CDR3 contains 15 residues. Between the trimmed V and J ends, which lost 1 base and 5 bases, there was a span of 14 bases. Germline V gives CDR1 MNHEY, CDR2 SMNVEV (reference sequence). The CDR3 nucleotides are TGTGCCAGCAGTTTATTTACAGGAGCGGGGTATGGCTACACCTTC. This translates into CASSLFTGAGYGYTF.

This clonotype was counted many times. The chain is built from TRBV12-3 or TRBV12-4 and TRBJ2-3, with 9 bases fitting TRBD2. Trimming took 6 bases from V and 6 from J; bases not matched to a gene: 7. The length of the CDR3 is 14 residues. The CDR3 DNA follows: TGTGCCAGCAGGCCGGGACTAGCTTCTGATACGCAGTATTTT. It encodes CASRPGLASDTQYF.

This clonotype was detected many times. The rearrangement joins TRBV7-3 to TRBJ2-2; D unresolved. CDR1 is SGHTA and CDR2 is FQGTGA in the germline V gene. CDR3 length: 15 amino acids. V lost 0 bases and J lost 0, with 5 bases in between. CDR3 residues: CASSLTPSNTGELFF. Written as DNA, the CDR3 is TGTGCCAGCAGCTTAACCCCCTCGAACACCGGGGAGCTGTTTTTT. Variable domain in full (rest from reference TRBV7-3 and TRBJ2-2): GAGVSQTPSNKVTEKGKYVELRCDPISGHTALYWYRQSLGQGPEFLIYFQGTGAADDSGLPNDRFFAVRPEGSVSTLKIQRTERGDSAVYLCASSLTPSNTGELFFGEGSRLTVL.

This clonotype came up once. In DNA form, the CDR3 reads TGTGCCAGCAGCCCCGCTGCGCCGAGCAATCAGCCCCAGCATTTT. Translated, it gives CASSPAAPSNQPQHF. The chain combines TRBV6-2 or TRBV6-3 with TRBJ1-5; D is unresolved. There are 15 residues in the CDR3. The germline V gene encodes CDR1 MNHEY and CDR2 SVGEGT. V was cut by 6 bases and J by 1 base, with 13 bases left in between.

This chain uses TRBV24-1 with TRBJ2-1; TRBD2 agrees at 11 bases. Trimming cost V 7 bases and J 2 bases; bases outside gene matches: 9. The CDR3 loop spans 17 amino acids. Germline V lookup: CDR1 KGHDR, CDR2 SFDVKD. The CDR3 DNA reads as TGTGCCACCAGACAACTAGCGGGAGTATCCCCCTACAATGAGCAGTTCTTC. It encodes CATRQLAGVSPYNEQFF.

Only a few counts were recorded for this clonotype. The chain combines TRBV30 with TRBJ1-1; 9 nucleotides agree with TRBD1. V shed 4 bases and J 5 bases; nucleotides not matched to a gene: 8. CDR1 and CDR2 (germline): GTSNPN, SVGIG (reference sequence). The CDR3 covers 14 residues. The CDR3 DNA sequence: TGTGCCTGGAACAGGGGGCTGGGGGGTACTGAAGCTTTCTTT. Residues: CAWNRGLGGTEAFF.

This clonotype was found many times. The rearrangement links TRBV12-3 or TRBV12-4 to TRBJ1-6; 10 nucleotides align to TRBD1. The junction had 2 bases not matched to a gene; V was cut back by 7 bases and J by 8 bases. CDR3 size: 13 residues. CDR3 DNA: TGTGCCAGCACCGGGACAGGGGATTCACCCCTCCACTTT. Translation gives CASTGTGDSPLHF.

This clonotype has ten or more counts. The J gene is TRBJ1-1, the V gene TRBV5-1, with 7 nucleotides matching TRBD1. Losses at the gene ends were 1 base for V and 2 bases for J; bases not matched to a gene: 2. Germline values: CDR1 SGHRS, CDR2 YFSETQ. CDR3 size: 14 residues. The CDR3 protein is CASSLTGANTEAFF. In DNA, the CDR3 is TGCGCCAGCAGCTTGACAGGGGCCAACACTGAAGCTTTCTTT.